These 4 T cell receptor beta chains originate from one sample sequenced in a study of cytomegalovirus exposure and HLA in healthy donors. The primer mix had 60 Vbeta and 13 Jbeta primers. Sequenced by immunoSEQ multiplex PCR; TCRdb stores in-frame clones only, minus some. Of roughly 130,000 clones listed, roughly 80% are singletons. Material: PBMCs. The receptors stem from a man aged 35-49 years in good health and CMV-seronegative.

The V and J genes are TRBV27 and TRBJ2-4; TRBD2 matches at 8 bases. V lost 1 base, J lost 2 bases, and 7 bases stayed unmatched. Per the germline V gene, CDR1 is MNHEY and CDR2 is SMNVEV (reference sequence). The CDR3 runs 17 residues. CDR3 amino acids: CASSLLAGGWSKNIQYF. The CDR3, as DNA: TGTGCCAGCAGTTTATTGGCGGGAGGTTGGTCCAAAAACATTCAGTACTTC.

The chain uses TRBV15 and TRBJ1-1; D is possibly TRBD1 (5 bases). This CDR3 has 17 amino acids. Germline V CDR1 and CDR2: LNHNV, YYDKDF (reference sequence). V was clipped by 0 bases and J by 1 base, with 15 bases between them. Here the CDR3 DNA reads TGTGCCACCAGCAGAGATTGGGCAGGGACTCGGAACACTGAAGCTTTCTTT. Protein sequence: CATSRDWAGTRNTEAFF.

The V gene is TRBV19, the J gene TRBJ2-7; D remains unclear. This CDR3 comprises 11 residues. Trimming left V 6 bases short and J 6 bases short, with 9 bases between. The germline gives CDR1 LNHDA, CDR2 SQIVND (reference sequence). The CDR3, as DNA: TGTGCCAGTAGCCTAGGCCCCGAGCAGTACTTC. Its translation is CASSLGPEQYF.

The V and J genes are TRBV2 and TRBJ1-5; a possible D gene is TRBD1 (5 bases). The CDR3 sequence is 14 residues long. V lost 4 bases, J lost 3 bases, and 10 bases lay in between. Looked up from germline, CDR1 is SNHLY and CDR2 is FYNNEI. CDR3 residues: CASSGGRANQPQHF. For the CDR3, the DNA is TGTGCCAGCAGTGGGGGCAGGGCCAATCAGCCCCAGCATTTT.